The clone carrying this TCR beta chain has a count of ten or more. Its antigen is not known. Original methodology: Using the CDR3 differences seen across clinicopathological groups, the authors built a distant-metastasis classifier for papillary thyroid cancer, which was meant to discriminate distant-metastatic patients. TCRdb re-called the PCR reads via MiXCR. These V and J calls rely on TCRdb rather than the paper's analysis. The profile shows tens of thousands of clones, approximately 4% of them singletons. The data are from a study of metastatic and nonmetastatic thyroid tumors. Across the whole study: Repertoires from malignant and benign thyroid patients were compared across blood and tumor or nodule tissue. Regarding the study as a whole: Significantly higher TCR beta diversity was reportedly seen in malignant thyroid tumors than benign nodules, in blood and tumor.

The CDR3 covers 16 residues. The J segment lost 0 bases and the V segment lost 5 bases, leaving 7 bases of the junction unmatched. CDR1 SGHAT and CDR2 FQNNGV come from the germline V gene. Patients were all untreated before their thyroid surgery. The receptor was derived from a female donor with papillary thyroid cancer or a benign thyroid nodule (not recorded which). Some clones in this sample may be carry-over from other donors' samples. The chain is built from TRBV11-2 and TRBJ2-1; 7 bases match TRBD2. Material: blood. The CDR3 DNA is TGTGCCAGCAGCGATTGGCGGGAGCGCTCCTACAATGAGCAGTTCTTC. This codes for CASSDWRERSYNEQFF.